Following are 10 T cell receptor beta chains from one sample sequenced in a study of blood T cell repertoires in COVID-19. Repertoires were generated with immunoSEQ multiplex PCR, while TCRdb's copy carries only in-frame clones and drops some. The sample lists about 34,000 clones, 90% occurring once. Sequenced input: peripheral blood. The receptors originated from a man between 60 and 75 years old with active or convalescent COVID-19.

The gene calls are TRBV19 and TRBJ1-4; D is unresolved. The CDR3 spans 15 residues. Germline-derived CDR1 and CDR2 are LNHDA and SQIVND (reference sequence). Trimming took 4 bases from V and 3 from J, leaving 12 bases between them. DNA for the CDR3: TGTGCCAGTAGTAGAAGGCGGCAGCCTAATGAAAAACTGTTTTTT. Translating gives CASSRRRQPNEKLFF.

This clone was seen once. The chain links TRBV10-3 to TRBJ2-2; D gene ambiguous. Germline V gene sequence: CDR1 ENHRY, CDR2 SYGVKD. V was pared by 4 bases and J by 1 base, with 13 bases between. The CDR3 consists of 16 residues. DNA for the CDR3: TGTGCCATCAGTGGTTCACGGCCGGGGAACACCGGGGAGCTGTTTTTT. Protein sequence: CAISGSRPGNTGELFF.

The chain recombines TRBV6-5 with TRBJ2-7; TRBD2 agrees at 10 bases. Germline V gives CDR1 MNHEY, CDR2 SVGAGI. With V trimmed by 5 bases and J by 0 bases, 4 bases remained unmatched. This CDR3 contains 15 residues. CDR3 protein: CASSPSGGLSYEQYF. For the CDR3, the DNA is TGTGCCAGCAGTCCTAGCGGGGGCCTCTCCTACGAGCAGTACTTC.

The chain recombines TRBV18 with TRBJ2-7; maybe TRBD2 (6 bases). V lost 5 bases, J lost 4 bases, and 15 bases lay in between. The CDR3 runs 14 residues. Germline V gene data show CDR1 as KGHSH and CDR2 as LQKENI. The CDR3 sequence is CASSDVETRYEQYF. The CDR3 region has the DNA TGTGCCAGCTCAGACGTGGAGACTAGATACGAGCAGTACTTC.

This rearrangement joins TRBV6-2 or TRBV6-3 to TRBJ2-3; 9 positions match TRBD2. Germline assignment: CDR1 MNHEY and CDR2 SVGEGT. V trimming: 0 bases; J trimming: 4 bases; junction bases outside the gene matches: 8. This CDR3 spans 17 amino acids. CDR3 amino acids: CASSYSGVLAGADTQYF. CDR3 nucleotides: TGTGCCAGCAGTTACTCGGGGGTATTAGCGGGGGCAGATACGCAGTATTTT.

V usage is TRBV11-2 and J usage is TRBJ2-3; unclear D gene. Germline CDR1 is SGHAT and CDR2 is FQNNGV. Deletions cut 4 bases from V and 6 bases from J, with 14 bases between. The CDR3 totals 14 residues. As DNA, the CDR3 is TGTGCCAGCAGCTCGAGTACTACCGGGGATACGCAGTATTTT. It specifies CASSSSTTGDTQYF.

This clone was seen once. CDR3 in amino acids: CASSESRGGREQYF. CDR3 nucleotide sequence: TGTGCCAGCAGTGAATCCCGGGGGGGGCGCGAGCAGTACTTC. The gene calls are TRBV2 and TRBJ2-7, with 8 bases identical to TRBD2. The CDR3 contains 14 residues. V lost 2 bases and J lost 6; bases outside the gene matches: 6. CDR1 is SNHLY and CDR2 is FYNNEI in the germline V gene.

The V call is TRBV6-6, the J call TRBJ1-5; TRBD1 agrees at 7 bases. Germline V gene lookup returns CDR1 MNHNY and CDR2 SVGAGI (reference sequence). V gave up 5 bases and J gave up 9 bases; unmatched junction bases: 7. This CDR3 region has 13 residues. The CDR3 reads CASSPGGSRPQHF. CDR3 nucleotides: TGTGCCAGCAGTCCAGGGGGTTCCCGGCCCCAGCATTTT.

This sequence joins TRBV19 and TRBJ1-2, with D maybe TRBD1 (5 bases). This CDR3 region has 16 residues. CDR1 and CDR2 (germline): LNHDA, SQIVND (reference sequence). With 4 bases removed from V and 3 bases from J, the gap between germline ends came to 18 bases. The CDR3 DNA reads TGTGCCAGTAGTACCCGTCGACAGCCTAGCGACTATGGCTACACCTTC. Encoded protein: CASSTRRQPSDYGYTF.

The CDR3, as DNA: TGCGCCAGCAGCTTCCCGGGGGGCCTAAACAATGAGCAGTTCTTC. Translation gives CASSFPGGLNNEQFF. The chain has TRBV5-1 and TRBJ2-1, with a weak D call TRBD2 (7 bases). Trimming removed 2 bases from V and 5 bases from J, with 14 bases in between. There are 15 residues in the CDR3. Germline loops: CDR1 SGHRS, CDR2 YFSETQ.